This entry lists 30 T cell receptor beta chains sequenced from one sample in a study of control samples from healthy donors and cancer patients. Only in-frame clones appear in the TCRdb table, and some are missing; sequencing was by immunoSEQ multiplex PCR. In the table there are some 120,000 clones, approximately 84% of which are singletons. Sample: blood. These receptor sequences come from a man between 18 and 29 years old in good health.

The CDR3 sequence: CASTGQGANEKLFF. As DNA, the CDR3 is TGTGCCAGCACTGGACAGGGGGCTAATGAAAAACTGTTTTTT. The V and J genes are TRBV4-2 and TRBJ1-4, with 10 bases fitting TRBD1. Germline V gives CDR1 LGHNA, CDR2 YNFKEQ. V was pared by 7 bases and J by 3 bases, with 2 bases of the junction left unmatched. This CDR3 has 14 residues.

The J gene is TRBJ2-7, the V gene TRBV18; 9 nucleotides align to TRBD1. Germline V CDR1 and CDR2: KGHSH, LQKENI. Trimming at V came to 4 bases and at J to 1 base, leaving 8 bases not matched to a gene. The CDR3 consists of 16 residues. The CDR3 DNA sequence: TGTGCCAGCTCACTCAACACAGGGGGCGAGTCCTACGAGCAGTACTTC. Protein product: CASSLNTGGESYEQYF.

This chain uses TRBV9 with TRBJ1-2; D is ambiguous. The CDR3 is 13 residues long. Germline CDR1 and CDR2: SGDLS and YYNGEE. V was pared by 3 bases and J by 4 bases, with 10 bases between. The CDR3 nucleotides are TGTGCCAGCAGCGAGGGAGTCCTCTATGGCTACACCTTC. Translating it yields CASSEGVLYGYTF.

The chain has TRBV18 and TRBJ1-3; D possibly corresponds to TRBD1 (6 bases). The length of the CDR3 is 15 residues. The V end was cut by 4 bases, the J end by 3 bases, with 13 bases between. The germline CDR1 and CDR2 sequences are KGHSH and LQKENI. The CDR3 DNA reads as TGTGCCAGCTCACGGGACATTAACCTTGGAAACACCATATATTTT. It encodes CASSRDINLGNTIYF. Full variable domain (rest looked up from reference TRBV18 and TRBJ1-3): NAGVMQNPRHLVRRRGQEARLRCSPMKGHSHVYWYRQLPEEGLKFMVYLQKENIIDESGMPKERFSAEFPKEGPSILRIQQVVRGDSAAYFCASSRDINLGNTIYFGEGSWLTVV.

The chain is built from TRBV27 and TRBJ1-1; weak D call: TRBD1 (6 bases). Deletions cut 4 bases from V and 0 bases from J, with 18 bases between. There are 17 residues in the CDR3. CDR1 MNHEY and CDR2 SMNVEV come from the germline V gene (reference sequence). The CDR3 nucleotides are TGTGCCAGCAGTTCCTCATCCGGGACACTCATGAACACTGAAGCTTTCTTT. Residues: CASSSSSGTLMNTEAFF.

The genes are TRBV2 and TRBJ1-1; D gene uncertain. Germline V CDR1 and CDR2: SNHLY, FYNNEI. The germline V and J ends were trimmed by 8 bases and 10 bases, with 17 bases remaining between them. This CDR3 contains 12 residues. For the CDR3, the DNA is TGTGCCAGCCTCGGTTCGAGGGAGCGAGCTTTCTTT. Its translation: CASLGSRERAFF.

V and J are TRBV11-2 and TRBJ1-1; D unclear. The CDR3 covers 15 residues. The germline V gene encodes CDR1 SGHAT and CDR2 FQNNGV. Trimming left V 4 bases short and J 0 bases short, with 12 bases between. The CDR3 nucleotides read TGTGCCAGCAGCTCTGACTGGGCTCTGAACACTGAAGCTTTCTTT. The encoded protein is CASSSDWALNTEAFF.

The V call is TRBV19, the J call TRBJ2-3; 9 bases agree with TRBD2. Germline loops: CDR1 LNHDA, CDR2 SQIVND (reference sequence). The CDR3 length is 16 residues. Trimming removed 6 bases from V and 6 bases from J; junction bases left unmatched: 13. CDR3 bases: TGTGCCAGTAGCCCCGACAGGCTAGCGGGATCCGATACGCAGTATTTT. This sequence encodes CASSPDRLAGSDTQYF. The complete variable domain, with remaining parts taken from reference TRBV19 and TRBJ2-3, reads DGGITQSPKYLFRKEGQNVTLSCEQNLNHDAMYWYRQDPGQGLRLIYYSQIVNDFQKGDIAEGYSVSREKKESFPLTVTSAQKNPTAFYLCASSPDRLAGSDTQYFGPGTRLTVL.

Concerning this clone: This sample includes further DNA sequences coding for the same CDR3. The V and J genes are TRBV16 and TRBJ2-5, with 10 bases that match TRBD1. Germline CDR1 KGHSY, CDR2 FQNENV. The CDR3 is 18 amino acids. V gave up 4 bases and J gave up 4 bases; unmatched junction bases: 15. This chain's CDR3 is CASSRPRPGTGEPETQYF. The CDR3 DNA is TGTGCCAGCAGCCGCCCTCGTCCCGGGACAGGGGAACCAGAGACCCAGTACTTC.

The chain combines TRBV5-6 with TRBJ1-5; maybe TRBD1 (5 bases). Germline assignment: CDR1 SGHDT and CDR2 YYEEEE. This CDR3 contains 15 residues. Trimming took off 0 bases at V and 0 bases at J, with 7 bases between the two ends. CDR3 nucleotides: TGTGCCAGCAGCTTGGGCAGGGATAGCAATCAGCCCCAGCATTTT. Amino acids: CASSLGRDSNQPQHF.

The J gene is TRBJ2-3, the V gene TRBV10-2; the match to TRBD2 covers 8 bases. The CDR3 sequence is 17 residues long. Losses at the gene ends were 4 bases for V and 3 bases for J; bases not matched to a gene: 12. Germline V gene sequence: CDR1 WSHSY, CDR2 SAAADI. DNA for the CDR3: TGCGCCAGCAGTGTGTCTGGGAGCGGGAGTTTTACAGATACGCAGTATTTT. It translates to CASSVSGSGSFTDTQYF.

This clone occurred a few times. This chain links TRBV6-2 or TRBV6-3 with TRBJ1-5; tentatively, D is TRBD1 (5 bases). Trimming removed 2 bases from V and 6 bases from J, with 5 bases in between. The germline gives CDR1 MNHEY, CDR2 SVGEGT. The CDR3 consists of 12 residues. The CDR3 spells CASSYGGQPQHF. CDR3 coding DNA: TGTGCCAGCAGTTACGGGGGTCAGCCCCAGCATTTT.

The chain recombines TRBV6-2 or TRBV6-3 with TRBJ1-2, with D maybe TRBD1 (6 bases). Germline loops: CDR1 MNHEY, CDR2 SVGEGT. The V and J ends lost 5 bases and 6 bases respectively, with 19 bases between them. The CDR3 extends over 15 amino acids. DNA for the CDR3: TGTGCCAGCAGTCCAATCTCGGACAGCCTCAATGGCTACACCTTC. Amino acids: CASSPISDSLNGYTF.

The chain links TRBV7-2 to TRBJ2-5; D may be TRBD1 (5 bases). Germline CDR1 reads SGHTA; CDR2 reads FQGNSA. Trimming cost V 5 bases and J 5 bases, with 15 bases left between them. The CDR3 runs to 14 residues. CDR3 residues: CASSPTGGPETQYF. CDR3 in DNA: TGTGCCAGCAGCCCAACAGGCGGACCGGAGACCCAGTACTTC.

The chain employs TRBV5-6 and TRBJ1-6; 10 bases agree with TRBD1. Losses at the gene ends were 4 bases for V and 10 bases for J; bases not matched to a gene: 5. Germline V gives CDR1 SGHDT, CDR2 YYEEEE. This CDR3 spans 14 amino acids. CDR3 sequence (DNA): TGTGCCAGCAGCGTGGGACAGGGGATATCACCCCTCCACTTT. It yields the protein CASSVGQGISPLHF.

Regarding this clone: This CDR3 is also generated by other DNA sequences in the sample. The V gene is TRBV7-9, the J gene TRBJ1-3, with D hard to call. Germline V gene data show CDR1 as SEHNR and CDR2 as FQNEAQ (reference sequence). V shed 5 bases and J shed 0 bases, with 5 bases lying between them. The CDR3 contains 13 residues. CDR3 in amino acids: CASSPSSGNTIYF. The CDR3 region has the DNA TGTGCCAGCAGCCCGAGCTCTGGAAACACCATATATTTT.

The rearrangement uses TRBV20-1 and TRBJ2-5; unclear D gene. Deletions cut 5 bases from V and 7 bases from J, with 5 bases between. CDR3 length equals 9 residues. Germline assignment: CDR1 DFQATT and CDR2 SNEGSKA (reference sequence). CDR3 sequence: CSAPPTQYF. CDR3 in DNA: TGCAGTGCTCCTCCGACCCAGTACTTC.

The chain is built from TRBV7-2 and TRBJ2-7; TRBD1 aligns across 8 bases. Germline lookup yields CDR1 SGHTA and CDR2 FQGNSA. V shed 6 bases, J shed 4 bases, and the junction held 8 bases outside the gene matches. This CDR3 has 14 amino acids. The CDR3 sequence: CASSTKTGAYEQYF. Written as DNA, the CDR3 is TGTGCCAGCAGTACGAAGACAGGGGCTTACGAGCAGTACTTC.

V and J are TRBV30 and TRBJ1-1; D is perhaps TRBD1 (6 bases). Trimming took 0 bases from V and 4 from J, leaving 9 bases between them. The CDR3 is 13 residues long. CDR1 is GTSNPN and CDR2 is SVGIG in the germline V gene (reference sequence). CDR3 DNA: TGTGCCTGGAGTGTAAAGGGGGGCACTGAAGCTTTCTTT. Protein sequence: CAWSVKGGTEAFF.

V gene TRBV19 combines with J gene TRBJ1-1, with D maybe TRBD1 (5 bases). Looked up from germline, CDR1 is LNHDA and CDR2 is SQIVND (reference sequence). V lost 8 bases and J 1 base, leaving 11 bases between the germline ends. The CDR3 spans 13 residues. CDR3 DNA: TGTGCCAGTGATACGGGGGGGAACACTGAAGCTTTCTTT. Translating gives CASDTGGNTEAFF.

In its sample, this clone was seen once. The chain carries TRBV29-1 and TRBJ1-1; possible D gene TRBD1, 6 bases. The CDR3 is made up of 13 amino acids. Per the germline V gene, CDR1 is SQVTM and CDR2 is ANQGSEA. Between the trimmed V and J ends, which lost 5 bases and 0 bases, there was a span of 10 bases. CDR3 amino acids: CSVLDSMNTEAFF. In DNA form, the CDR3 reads TGCAGCGTTTTGGACAGCATGAACACTGAAGCTTTCTTT.

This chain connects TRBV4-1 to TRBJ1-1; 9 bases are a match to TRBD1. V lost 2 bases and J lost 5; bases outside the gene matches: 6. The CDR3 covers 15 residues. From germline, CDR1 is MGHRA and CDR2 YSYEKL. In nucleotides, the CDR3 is TGCGCCAGCAGCCAACCCGGGACAGGGTTAACTGAAGCTTTCTTT. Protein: CASSQPGTGLTEAFF.

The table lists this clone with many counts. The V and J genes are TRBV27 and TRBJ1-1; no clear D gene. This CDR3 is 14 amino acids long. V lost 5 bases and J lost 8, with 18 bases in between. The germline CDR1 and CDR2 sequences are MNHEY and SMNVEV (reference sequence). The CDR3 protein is CASSPLGSLYEAFF. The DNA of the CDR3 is TGTGCCAGCAGTCCCCTCGGGTCACTGTACGAAGCTTTCTTT.

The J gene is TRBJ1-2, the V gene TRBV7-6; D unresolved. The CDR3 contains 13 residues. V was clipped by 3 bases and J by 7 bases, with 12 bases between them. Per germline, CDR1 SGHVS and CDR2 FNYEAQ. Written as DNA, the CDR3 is TGTGCCAGCAGCTTTTCCAGGACGCGTGGCTACACCTTC. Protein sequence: CASSFSRTRGYTF.

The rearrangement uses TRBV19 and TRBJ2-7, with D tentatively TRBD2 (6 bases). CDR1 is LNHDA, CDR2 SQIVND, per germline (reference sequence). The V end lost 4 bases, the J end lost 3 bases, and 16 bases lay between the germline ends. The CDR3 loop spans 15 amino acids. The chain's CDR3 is CASSKDPGLDYEQYF. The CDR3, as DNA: TGTGCCAGTAGTAAAGACCCGGGACTTGACTACGAGCAGTACTTC. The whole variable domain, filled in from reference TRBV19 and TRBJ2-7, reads DGGITQSPKYLFRKEGQNVTLSCEQNLNHDAMYWYRQDPGQGLRLIYYSQIVNDFQKGDIAEGYSVSREKKESFPLTVTSAQKNPTAFYLCASSKDPGLDYEQYFGPGTRLTVT.

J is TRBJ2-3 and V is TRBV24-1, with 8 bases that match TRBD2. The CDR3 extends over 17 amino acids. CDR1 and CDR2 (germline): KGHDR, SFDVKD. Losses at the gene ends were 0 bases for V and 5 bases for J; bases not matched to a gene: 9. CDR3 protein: CATSDLTGGPRRDTQYF. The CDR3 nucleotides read TGTGCCACCAGTGATTTGACGGGAGGGCCTAGAAGAGATACGCAGTATTTT.

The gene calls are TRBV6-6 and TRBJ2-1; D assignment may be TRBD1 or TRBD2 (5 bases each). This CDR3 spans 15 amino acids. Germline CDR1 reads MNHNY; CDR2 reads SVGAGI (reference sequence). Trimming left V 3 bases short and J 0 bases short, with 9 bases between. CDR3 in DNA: TGTGCCAGCAGTTATGCAGGGAGCTCCTACAATGAGCAGTTCTTC. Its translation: CASSYAGSSYNEQFF.

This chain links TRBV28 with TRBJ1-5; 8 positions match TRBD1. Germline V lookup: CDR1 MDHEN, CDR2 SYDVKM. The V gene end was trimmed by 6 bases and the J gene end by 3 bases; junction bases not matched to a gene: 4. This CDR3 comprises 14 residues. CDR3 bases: TGTGCCAGCAGGCAGGGGGCTAACAATCAGCCCCAGCATTTT. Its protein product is CASRQGANNQPQHF.

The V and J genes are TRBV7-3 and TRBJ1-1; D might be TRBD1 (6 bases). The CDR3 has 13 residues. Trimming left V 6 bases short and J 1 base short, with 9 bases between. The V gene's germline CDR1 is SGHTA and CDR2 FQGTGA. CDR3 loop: CASRKGENTEAFF. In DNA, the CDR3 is TGTGCCAGCAGGAAGGGGGAGAACACTGAAGCTTTCTTT.

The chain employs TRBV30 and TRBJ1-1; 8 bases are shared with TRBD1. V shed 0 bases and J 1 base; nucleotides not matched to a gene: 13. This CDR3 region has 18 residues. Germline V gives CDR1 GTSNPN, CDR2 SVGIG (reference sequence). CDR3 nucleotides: TGTGCCTGGAGTGTAATAGGACAGGGATTTGGAGCGAACACTGAAGCTTTCTTT. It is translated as CAWSVIGQGFGANTEAFF. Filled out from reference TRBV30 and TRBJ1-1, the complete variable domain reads SQTIHQWPATLVQPVGSPLSLECTVEGTSNPNLYWYRQAAGRGLQLLFYSVGIGQISSEVPQNLSASRPQDRQFILSSKKLLLSDSGFYLCAWSVIGQGFGANTEAFFGQGTRLTVV.